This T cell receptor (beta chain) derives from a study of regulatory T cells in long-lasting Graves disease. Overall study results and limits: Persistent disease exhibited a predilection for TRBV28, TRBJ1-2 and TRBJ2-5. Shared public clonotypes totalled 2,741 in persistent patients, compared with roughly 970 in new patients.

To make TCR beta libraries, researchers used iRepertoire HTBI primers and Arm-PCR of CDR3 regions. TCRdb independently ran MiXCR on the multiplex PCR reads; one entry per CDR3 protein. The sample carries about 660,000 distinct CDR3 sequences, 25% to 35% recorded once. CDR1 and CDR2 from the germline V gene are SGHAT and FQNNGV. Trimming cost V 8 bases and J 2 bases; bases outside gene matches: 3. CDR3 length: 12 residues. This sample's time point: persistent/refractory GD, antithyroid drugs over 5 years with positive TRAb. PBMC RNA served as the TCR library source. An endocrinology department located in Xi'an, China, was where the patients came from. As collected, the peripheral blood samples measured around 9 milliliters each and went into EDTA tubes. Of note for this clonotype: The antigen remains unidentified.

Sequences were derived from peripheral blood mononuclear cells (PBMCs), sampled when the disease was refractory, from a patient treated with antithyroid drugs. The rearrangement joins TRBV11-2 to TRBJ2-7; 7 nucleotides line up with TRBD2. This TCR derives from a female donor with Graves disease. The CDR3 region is CASAGVTYEQYF. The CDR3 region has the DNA TGTGCCAGCGCGGGGGTCACCTACGAGCAGTACTTC. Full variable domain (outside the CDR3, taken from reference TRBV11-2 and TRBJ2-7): EAGVAQSPRYKIIEKRQSVAFWCNPISGHATLYWYQQILGQGPKLLIQFQNNGVVDDSQLPKDRFSAERLKGVDSTLKIQPAKLEDSAVYLCASAGVTYEQYFGPGTRLTVT.